A single sample gave rise to the 7 T cell receptor beta chains below, sequenced in a study of control samples from healthy donors and cancer patients. Measured with immunoSEQ multiplex PCR; TCRdb has only the in-frame clones, and not every one. The table records about 120,000 clones, 80% to 90% of them present only once. The material sequenced was PBMCs. The receptors were gathered from a woman aged 50 to 65 with colorectal cancer.

This clone is large by share. Other DNA sequences from this sample encode an identical CDR3 as well. The rearrangement uses TRBV19 and TRBJ1-2; D remains unclear. Germline V gene sequence: CDR1 LNHDA, CDR2 SQIVND (reference sequence). Trimming shortened V by 1 base and J by 5 bases, and 5 bases separated the two germline ends. The CDR3 consists of 12 residues. The CDR3 DNA sequence: TGTGCCAGTAGTATAGGCAGATATGGCTACACCTTC. This codes for CASSIGRYGYTF.

The rearrangement uses TRBV15 and TRBJ2-1, with unresolved D. Deletions cut 7 bases from V and 1 base from J, with 11 bases between. This CDR3 comprises 14 residues. Germline loops: CDR1 LNHNV, CDR2 YYDKDF (reference sequence). Here the CDR3 reads CATMSALSYNEQFF. DNA for the CDR3: TGTGCCACCATGTCCGCGCTTTCCTACAATGAGCAGTTCTTC. The full variable domain, with the rest looked up from reference TRBV15 and TRBJ2-1, is DAMVIQNPRYQVTQFGKPVTLSCSQTLNHNVMYWYQQKSSQAPKLLFHYYDKDFNNEADTPDNFQSRRPNTSFCFLDIRSPGLGDTAMYLCATMSALSYNEQFFGPGTRLTVL.

CDR3 in amino acids: CASSLTLTESDTQYF. The CDR3 DNA sequence: TGTGCCAGCAGCTTAACGCTGACGGAATCAGATACGCAGTATTTT. The chain combines TRBV7-3 with TRBJ2-3, with D unclear. CDR3 length: 15 residues. The germline V and J ends were trimmed by 0 bases and 4 bases, with 11 bases remaining between them. The germline CDR1 and CDR2 sequences are SGHTA and FQGTGA.

This clone was seen more than once but under ten times. The chain recombines TRBV11-3 with TRBJ1-3; D uncertain. The CDR3 has 13 residues. Germline V gene sequence: CDR1 SGHNT, CDR2 YENEEA. Deletions cut 3 bases from V and 4 bases from J, with 7 bases between. DNA of the CDR3: TGTGCCAGCAGCTTGAGCGGAGGAAACACCATATATTTT. This gives the protein CASSLSGGNTIYF.

The gene calls are TRBV27 and TRBJ1-3, with 7 bases that match TRBD1. CDR3 size: 16 residues. With V trimmed by 4 bases and J by 0 bases, 6 bases remained unmatched. CDR1 is MNHEY and CDR2 is SMNVEV in the germline V gene (reference sequence). CDR3 nucleotides: TGTGCCAGCAGTTCTACCGGGACAGTCTCTGGAAACACCATATATTTT. Translation: CASSSTGTVSGNTIYF.

This sequence joins TRBV5-1 and TRBJ2-1; D is undetermined. V was clipped by 0 bases and J by 0 bases, with 7 bases between them. Looked up from germline, CDR1 is SGHRS and CDR2 is YFSETQ. CDR3 size: 15 residues. The chain's CDR3 is CASSLDPGSYNEQFF. In nucleotides, the CDR3 is TGCGCCAGCAGCTTGGATCCGGGCTCCTACAATGAGCAGTTCTTC.

This chain connects TRBV11-2 to TRBJ2-7; 10 bases are a match to TRBD2. Germline V lookup: CDR1 SGHAT, CDR2 FQNNGV. The CDR3 is 16 residues long. V trimming: 5 bases; J trimming: 6 bases; junction bases outside the gene matches: 13. In DNA, the CDR3 is TGTGCCAGCAGCCCGGGACTGCTAGCGGGGGCGAGCGAGCAGTACTTC. This gives the protein CASSPGLLAGASEQYF. Drawing the rest from reference TRBV11-2 and TRBJ2-7, the complete variable domain is EAGVAQSPRYKIIEKRQSVAFWCNPISGHATLYWYQQILGQGPKLLIQFQNNGVVDDSQLPKDRFSAERLKGVDSTLKIQPAKLEDSAVYLCASSPGLLAGASEQYFGPGTRLTVT.